This T cell receptor beta chain is drawn from a study of T-cell memory formation after mild COVID-19. About the study: TCR clusters were largely donor specific.

Trimming removed 0 bases at V and 3 bases at J, with 9 bases between. CDR3 length: 15 amino acids. From germline, CDR1 is PRHDT and CDR2 FYEKMQ (reference sequence). With respect to this clonotype: Its antigen is still unknown.

Whole-study findings and limits: Mostly located in CM and EM were contracting CD4+ clones, with contracting CD8+ clones located in EMRA. Second-wave clones with a day 37 peak had unconfirmed SARS-CoV-2 specificity.

Constant-segment primers and 5'RACE yielded cDNA libraries for TCR alpha and TCR beta, each carrying sample barcodes and UMIs. TCRdb redid the calling of the 5' RACE reads with MiXCR, one entry per CDR3 protein. Seen here are 470,000 or so distinct CDR3 sequences, roughly 23% observed once, and the top ten hold approximately 12%. Sample: PBMCs or a T cell subset sorted from them (not recorded which). The sequence was obtained from an adult woman who had mild COVID-19 (a few samples of this study predate the infection). Cell type and time point are not known. The V and J genes are TRBV13 and TRBJ2-1; TRBD1 is a possible D gene (5 bases). CDR3 loop: CASSLGTALYNEQFF. Here the CDR3 DNA reads TGTGCCAGCAGCTTAGGGACAGCTCTCTACAATGAGCAGTTCTTC.